This T cell receptor (beta chain) comes out of a study of shared clonotypes between healthy human individuals. Across the whole study: Per donor, three plates held CD4 naive cells, three held CD4 memory, two held CD8 naive and one held CD8 memory.

Several immunoSEQ plates received, in even portions, the genomic DNA of each subset. Sequencing was performed with immunoSEQ multiplex PCR; in TCRdb, only in-frame clones are kept and a portion is missing. Of 2 million to 2.5 million clones detected, 80% to 95% appear once; the ten largest clones hold about 0.39%. V lost 5 bases and J 4 bases, leaving 20 bases between the germline ends. The germline V gene encodes CDR1 SGHAT and CDR2 FQNNGV. The CDR3 loop spans 16 amino acids. The specimen was naive CD4+ T cells from PBMCs. Subset defined: CD45RA+ positively selected. V is TRBV11-2 and J is TRBJ2-5; maybe TRBD2 (6 bases). This TCR derives from a man younger than 35 in good health. Some clones in this sample may be carry-over from other donors' samples. The CDR3 DNA reads as TGTGCCAGCAGCCCGAATTCGGGACCCGGGGGAGAGACCCAGTACTTC. This translates into CASSPNSGPGGETQYF.